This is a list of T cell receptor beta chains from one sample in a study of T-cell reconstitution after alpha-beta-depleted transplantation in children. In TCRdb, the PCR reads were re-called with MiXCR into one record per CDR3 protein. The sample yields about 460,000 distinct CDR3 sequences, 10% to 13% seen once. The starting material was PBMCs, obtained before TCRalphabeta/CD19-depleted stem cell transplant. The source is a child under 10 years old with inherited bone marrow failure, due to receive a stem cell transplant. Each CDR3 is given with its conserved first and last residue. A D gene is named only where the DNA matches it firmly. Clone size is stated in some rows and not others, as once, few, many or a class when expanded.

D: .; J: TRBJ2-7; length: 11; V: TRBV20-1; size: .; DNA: TGCAGTGCTAGAGCACTCTACGAGCAGTACTTC; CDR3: CSARALYEQYF
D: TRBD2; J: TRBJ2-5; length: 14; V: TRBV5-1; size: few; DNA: TGCGCCAGCAGGACTAGCGGGCTCCAAGAGACCCAGTACTTC; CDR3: CASRTSGLQETQYF
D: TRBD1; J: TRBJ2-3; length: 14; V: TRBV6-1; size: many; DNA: TGTGCCAGCAATCCAGGGGGTGGCACAGATACGCAGTATTTT; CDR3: CASNPGGGTDTQYF
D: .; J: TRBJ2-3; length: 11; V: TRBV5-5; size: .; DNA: TGTGCCAGCAGCGCGCTAGATACGCAGTATTTT; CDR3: CASSALDTQYF
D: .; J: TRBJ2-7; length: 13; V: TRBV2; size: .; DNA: TGTGCCAGCAGTGTTACACTCTCCTACGAGCAGTACTTC; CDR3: CASSVTLSYEQYF
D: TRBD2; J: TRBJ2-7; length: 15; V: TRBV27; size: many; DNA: TGTGCCAGCAGTCCCCGGACTAGCAGAACCTACGAGCAGTACTTC; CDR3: CASSPRTSRTYEQYF
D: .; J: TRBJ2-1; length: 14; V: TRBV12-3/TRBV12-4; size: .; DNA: TGTGCCAGCAGGGGGGGGGCCGGGTACAATGAGCAGTTCTTC; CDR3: CASRGGAGYNEQFF
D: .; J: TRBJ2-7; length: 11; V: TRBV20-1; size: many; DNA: TGCAGTGCTAGTTTGCCCTACGAGCAGTACTTC; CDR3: CSASLPYEQYF
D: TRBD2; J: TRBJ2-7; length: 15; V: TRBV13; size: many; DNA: TGTGCCAGCAGCTTAGGCCTCCTTTCGGGGGGAGAGCAGTACTTC; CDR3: CASSLGLLSGGEQYF
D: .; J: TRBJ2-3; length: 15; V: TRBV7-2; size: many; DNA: TGTGCCAGCAGCTTGCGGGCACTTTCCACAGATACGCAGTATTTT; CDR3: CASSLRALSTDTQYF
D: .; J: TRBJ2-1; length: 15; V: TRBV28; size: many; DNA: TGTGCCAGCAGTTTCCCGGCCGGCTCCTACAATGAGCAGTTCTTC; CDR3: CASSFPAGSYNEQFF
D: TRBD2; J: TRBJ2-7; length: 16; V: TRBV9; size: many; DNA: TGTGCCAGCAGCGTCGGACTAGCGGGACCCTACTACGAGCAGTACTTC; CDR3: CASSVGLAGPYYEQYF
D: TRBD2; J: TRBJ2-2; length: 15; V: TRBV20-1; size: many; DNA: TGCAGTGCTAGGGCTAGCGGGAGGGCCCCCGGGGAGCTGTTTTTT; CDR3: CSARASGRAPGELFF
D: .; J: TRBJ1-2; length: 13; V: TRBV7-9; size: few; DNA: TGTGCCAGCCGCTACTCAGGACCCTATGGCTACACCTTC; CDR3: CASRYSGPYGYTF
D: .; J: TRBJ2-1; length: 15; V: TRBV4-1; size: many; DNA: TGCGCCAGCAGCCTGAGCGCGACCTATTACAATGAGCAGTTCTTC; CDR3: CASSLSATYYNEQFF
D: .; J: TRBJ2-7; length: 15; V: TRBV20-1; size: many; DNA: TGCAGTGCTAGAGAAGACGGGACGCCGTTATACGAGCAGTACTTC; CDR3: CSAREDGTPLYEQYF
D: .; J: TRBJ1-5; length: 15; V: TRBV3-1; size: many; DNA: TGTGCCAGCAGCCAAGGGCAGGTCCCCGCGAGGCCCCAGCATTTT; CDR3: CASSQGQVPARPQHF
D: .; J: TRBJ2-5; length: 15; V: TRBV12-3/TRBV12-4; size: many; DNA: TGTGCCAGCAGTCTATTTACTAGTCGGCAAGAGACCCAGTACTTC; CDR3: CASSLFTSRQETQYF
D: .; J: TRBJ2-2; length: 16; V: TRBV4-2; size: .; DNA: TGTGCCAGCAGCCTGCCCCTGGGCGAGGGGTCCGGGGAGCTGTTTTTT; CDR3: CASSLPLGEGSGELFF
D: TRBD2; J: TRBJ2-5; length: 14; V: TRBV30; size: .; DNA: TGTGCCTGGAGTCCTAGCGGGAGGGAAGAGACCCAGTACTTC; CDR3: CAWSPSGREETQYF
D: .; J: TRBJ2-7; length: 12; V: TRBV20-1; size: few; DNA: TGCAGTGCTAGGGCAGAAGCTTACGAGCAGTACTTC; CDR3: CSARAEAYEQYF
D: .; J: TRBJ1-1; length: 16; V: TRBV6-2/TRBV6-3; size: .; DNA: TGTGCCAGCAGCCGTACTGGGGCAGCGAGCGGGACTGAAGCTTTCTTT; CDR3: CASSRTGAASGTEAFF
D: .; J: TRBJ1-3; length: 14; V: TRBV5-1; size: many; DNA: TGCGCCAGCAGCTTGGAGACAGCTGGAAACACCATATATTTT; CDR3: CASSLETAGNTIYF
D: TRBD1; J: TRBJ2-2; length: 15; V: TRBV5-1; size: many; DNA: TGCGCCAGCAGAGGGGCAGGGGGCAACACCGGGGAGCTGTTTTTT; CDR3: CASRGAGGNTGELFF
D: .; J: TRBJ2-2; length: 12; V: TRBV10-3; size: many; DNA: TGTGCCATCAGTGAAAACACCGGGGAGCTGTTTTTT; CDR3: CAISENTGELFF
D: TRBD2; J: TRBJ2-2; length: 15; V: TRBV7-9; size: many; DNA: TGTGCCAGCAGCTTGACTAGCGGGGACACCGGGGAGCTGTTTTTT; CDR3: CASSLTSGDTGELFF
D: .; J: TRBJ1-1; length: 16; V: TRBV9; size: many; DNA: TGTGCCAGCAGCCCTAGAGGAAGAGGTGGGAACACTGAAGCTTTCTTT; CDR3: CASSPRGRGGNTEAFF
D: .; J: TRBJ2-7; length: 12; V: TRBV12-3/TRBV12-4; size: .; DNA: TGTGCCAGCTCCGTAGGTGGGGACGAGCAGTACTTC; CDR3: CASSVGGDEQYF
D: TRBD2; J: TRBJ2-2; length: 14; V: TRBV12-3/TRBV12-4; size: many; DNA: TGTGCCAGCTGGGGACTAGCTTATTCCAGGGAGCTGTTTTTT; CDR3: CASWGLAYSRELFF
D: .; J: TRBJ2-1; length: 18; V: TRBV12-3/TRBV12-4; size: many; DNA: TGTGCCAGCAGTTTCAAAAAGGGTTGGCTGAGCTCCTACAATGAGCAGTTCTTC; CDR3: CASSFKKGWLSSYNEQFF
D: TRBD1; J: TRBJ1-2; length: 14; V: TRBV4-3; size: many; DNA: TGCGCCAGCAGCCGGACAGGGGCTAGCTATGGCTACACCTTC; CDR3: CASSRTGASYGYTF
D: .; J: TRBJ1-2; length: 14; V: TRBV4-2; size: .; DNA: TGTGCCAGCAGCCAAGAACGGGGTCCCTATGGCTACACCTTC; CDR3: CASSQERGPYGYTF
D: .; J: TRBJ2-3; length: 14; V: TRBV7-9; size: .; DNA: TGTGCCAGCAGCTTCGGGGTAGTTGCAGATACGCAGTATTTT; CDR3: CASSFGVVADTQYF
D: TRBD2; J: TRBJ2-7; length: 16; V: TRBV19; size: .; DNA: TGTGCCAGTAGTCCTCTTAGCGGGAGGGCCCCCTACGAGCAGTACTTC; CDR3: CASSPLSGRAPYEQYF
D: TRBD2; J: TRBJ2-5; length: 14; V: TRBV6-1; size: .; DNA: TGTGCCAGCATTGGGGGAGGGGCGCCAGAGACCCAGTACTTC; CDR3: CASIGGGAPETQYF